This passage covers 7 T cell receptor beta chains from one sample sequenced in a study of blood T cell repertoires in COVID-19. Data came from immunoSEQ multiplex PCR; TCRdb stores just in-frame clones and leaves some out. The repertoire consists of 150,000 to 200,000 clones, with 79% occurring once and the leading ten covering roughly 17%. Sequencing input: peripheral blood. Every receptor here comes from a man in his 60s with active or convalescent COVID-19.

The chain combines TRBV7-8 with TRBJ2-7; 11 positions match TRBD2. Trimming cost V 4 bases and J 4 bases; bases outside gene matches: 9. Germline-derived CDR1 and CDR2 are SGHVS and FQNEAQ. This CDR3 contains 16 residues. CDR3 bases: TGTGCCAGCAGCTCCAACGACGGACTAGCGGGTTACGAGCAGTACTTC. Encoded protein: CASSSNDGLAGYEQYF.

This clone appeared a few times. The V and J genes are TRBV4-1 and TRBJ1-3; 12 bases are shared with TRBD1. Trimming at V came to 1 base and at J to 3 bases, leaving 1 base not matched to a gene. In germline, CDR1 is MGHRA, CDR2 YSYEKL. The CDR3 runs 16 residues. CDR3 amino acids: CASSQGDRGHGNTIYF. DNA of the CDR3: TGCGCCAGCAGCCAAGGGGACAGGGGGCATGGAAACACCATATATTTT.

The V and J genes are TRBV7-9 and TRBJ2-7; 7 bases fit TRBD2. Losses at the gene ends were 3 bases for V and 5 bases for J; bases not matched to a gene: 7. The CDR3 loop spans 14 amino acids. Germline CDR1 SEHNR, CDR2 FQNEAQ (reference sequence). The chain's CDR3 is CASSFGGSLDEQYF. CDR3 bases: TGTGCCAGCAGCTTTGGCGGGAGTCTCGACGAGCAGTACTTC.

This clone was observed a single time. The rearrangement joins TRBV5-1 to TRBJ2-6, with D maybe TRBD2 (5 bases). V was trimmed by 1 base and J by 0 bases, leaving 20 bases between them. Looked up from germline, CDR1 is SGHRS and CDR2 is YFSETQ. This CDR3 is 20 amino acids long. CDR3 protein: CASSLSGYGHLSSGANVLTF. The DNA for the CDR3 is TGCGCCAGCAGCTTGTCGGGATATGGGCACCTCTCCTCTGGGGCCAACGTCCTGACTTTC.

This clone was observed once. The chain recombines TRBV27 with TRBJ2-7, with TRBD1 as a possible D gene (6 bases). V lost 2 bases, J lost 10 bases, and 15 bases lay in between. Germline V CDR1 and CDR2: MNHEY, SMNVEV (reference sequence). The CDR3 has 13 residues. The CDR3, as DNA: TGTGCCAGCAGTTTAGATAGGGCAGGGGCACAGTACTTC. This translates into CASSLDRAGAQYF.

The J gene is TRBJ1-1, the V gene TRBV9, with 7 bases matching TRBD1. With V trimmed by 0 bases and J by 5 bases, 4 bases remained unmatched. This CDR3 is built from 14 residues. CDR1 and CDR2 (germline): SGDLS, YYNGEE. CDR3 DNA sequence: TGTGCCAGCAGCGTAGCAGGGGGGAGGACTGAAGCTTTCTTT. This encodes CASSVAGGRTEAFF. The full variable domain, with the rest looked up from reference TRBV9 and TRBJ1-1, is DSGVTQTPKHLITATGQRVTLRCSPRSGDLSVYWYQQSLDQGLQFLIQYYNGEERAKGNILERFSAQQFPDLHSELNLSSLELGDSALYFCASSVAGGRTEAFFGQGTRLTVV.

This clone appeared a single time. The V and J genes are TRBV7-9 and TRBJ2-1; D may be TRBD2 (5 bases). There are 12 residues in the CDR3. From germline, CDR1 is SEHNR and CDR2 FQNEAQ (reference sequence). V lost 5 bases and J 9 bases, leaving 11 bases between the germline ends. As DNA, the CDR3 is TGTGCCAGCAGCAGCCTGGGGAGTGAGCAGTTCTTC. It encodes CASSSLGSEQFF.